This T cell receptor beta chain was sequenced during a study of beta chain features in type 1 diabetes (dated by TCRdb to 2017 to 2018). Regarding the complete study: Mean age, gender distribution, total cell number and subset yield did not differ between patients and healthy donors. A total of 85 million to 140 million sorted cells were examined across all samples, and the number of cells per subset was strongly correlated with RNA yield. In the study, TCRB repertoires of sorted circulating CD4+ T cell subsets from recently diagnosed type 1 diabetes patients were compared with those of matched healthy donors. Whereas all 30 or so donors provided naive and central memory subsets, regulatory and stem cell-like memory subsets were isolated from just 8 patients and about 8 healthy donors.

Overall study outcomes, separate from this receptor: Naive, central memory and regulatory TCRB repertoires appeared to be more alike among patients than among healthy donors. A moderate but significant shortening of TCRB CDR3 length was observed in type 1 diabetes patients in all four CD4+ subsets. Fewer insertions and more nucleotide deletions at VDJ recombination sites were observed in patients with type 1 diabetes, implying thymic rearrangement abnormalities. PCR might favor shorter templates, but patient and control samples were amplified and corrected together, so any skew would affect both groups equally. Because the HLA sub-analyses included only small numbers of individuals, any influence of HLA type on TCRB rearrangement was left unresolved. Because cDNA was sequenced instead of genomic DNA, activated cells with high expression could be over-represented, although the groups did not differ in activation or CD3 levels.

The CDR3 contains 12 residues, cysteine and phenylalanine counted. The read is trimmed to its CDR3 DNA, 36 bases read in frame from base 1. From a lookup of the germline V gene, CDR1 and CDR2 are KGHSH and LQKENI. A distance of 9 bases separates the germline ends of V and J, which lose 3 bases and 7 bases respectively. The High Capacity cDNA Reverse Transcription Kit was used to reverse transcribe all of the isolated RNA, meaning that expressed TCRB transcripts were what got sequenced. Deep immunoSEQ sequencing was applied to naive, central memory and regulatory T cell samples, giving an average of about 3.6 million total reads per sample. Sorted cells were lysed in RLT buffer, and RNA was extracted using DNase-treated RNeasy Micro or Mini kits according to cell number. Each cell subset was processed separately to prevent cross-contamination, with patient and healthy donor samples processed together. The immunoSEQ multiplex PCR was used to amplify TCRB sequences from cDNA, generating 87-bp fragments that spanned the CDR3 region. Sequencing of the amplicons was performed on the Illumina HiSeq platform. In the original analysis: Synthetic template baselines were used to correct PCR bias computationally, reads within Hamming distance 2 were collapsed, and singletons that could not be merged were discarded. Reads were aligned against IMGT so that V, D and J genes, CDR3 length and insertions or deletions at six rearrangement sites could be assigned. Within each subset, clonotype counts were normalized to sorted cell number, and only after that were true diversity and Gini coefficients computed with the tcR R package. The overlap coefficient, calculated on TCRB nucleotide sequences, was used to measure repertoire sharing. Out-of-frame TCRB sequences from naive cells were analyzed to stand in for the pre-selection repertoire. TCRdb re-hosts the immuneACCESS table, in-frame sequences only. Its copies lack some clones; in the studies checked, an unresolved V gene accounts for under half of them, and the cause for the rest is not known. The DNA gave D and trimming, while V, J and clone size come from that table. Within this sample are 350,000 to 400,000 clones, with around 15% of them counted one time only. The biggest ten clones account for 0.019% of the sample.

From each donor, a single peripheral blood sample of about 116 mL on average was drawn into heparinised tubes. A BD FACSAria II was used to sort naive, central memory, regulatory and stem cell-like memory CD4+ T cells with a panel that included CD45RO, CCR7, CD25, CD127, CD95 and CD27. A purity above 95% was achieved for all sorted populations. PBMCs were isolated right away by Lymphoprep density gradient centrifugation and were stained directly, without culture. So that batch effects would be minimized, each experiment stained and sorted samples in pairs, pairing one healthy donor with one patient. This clone was detected only a few times. The antigen this receptor binds is unknown. One base away there is no much larger clone; base qualities are not given.

Sequenced material: naive CD4+ T cells from blood. The cell subset or site label of this sample denotes: true naive CD4+ T cells. The source is a young woman in good health. This sequence uses TRBV18 and TRBJ1-2; a tentative D call is TRBD1 (5 bases match). The CDR3 loop reads CASSPAGPGYTF. The sequence in DNA is TGTGCCAGCTCACCGGCGGGGCCTGGCTACACCTTC.